The clone carrying this T cell receptor beta chain was picked up many times. Its antigen is still unknown. The sequenced fragment ends 3 residues before the CDR3 boundary, so the rest is inferred from the germline J gene. The entry originates in a study of T cell clonality in common variable immunodeficiency. The study's findings and limits: Common variable immunodeficiency TCR beta sequences reportedly had fewer deletions and N-nucleotide insertions.

Germline CDR1 is DFQATT and CDR2 is SNEGSKA (reference sequence). CDR3 size: 11 residues. Losses at the gene ends were 3 bases for V and 9 bases for J; bases not matched to a gene: 1. Equal genomic DNA amounts from CVID and control samples were sequenced. Using immunoSEQ multiplex PCR, the repertoire was profiled, and TCRdb retains in-frame clones only, with some absent. The sample holds about 45,000 clones, and no clone turns up only once. The source is a person between 18 and 75 years old in good health. This chain links TRBV20-1 with TRBJ2-1; 8 bases line up with TRBD2. The sample comprised peripheral blood mononuclear cells. The DNA read from the CDR3 is TGCAGTGCTAGCGGGGGGGCTGAG. Translated: CSASGGAE. The full CDR3 protein reads CSASGGAEQFF.